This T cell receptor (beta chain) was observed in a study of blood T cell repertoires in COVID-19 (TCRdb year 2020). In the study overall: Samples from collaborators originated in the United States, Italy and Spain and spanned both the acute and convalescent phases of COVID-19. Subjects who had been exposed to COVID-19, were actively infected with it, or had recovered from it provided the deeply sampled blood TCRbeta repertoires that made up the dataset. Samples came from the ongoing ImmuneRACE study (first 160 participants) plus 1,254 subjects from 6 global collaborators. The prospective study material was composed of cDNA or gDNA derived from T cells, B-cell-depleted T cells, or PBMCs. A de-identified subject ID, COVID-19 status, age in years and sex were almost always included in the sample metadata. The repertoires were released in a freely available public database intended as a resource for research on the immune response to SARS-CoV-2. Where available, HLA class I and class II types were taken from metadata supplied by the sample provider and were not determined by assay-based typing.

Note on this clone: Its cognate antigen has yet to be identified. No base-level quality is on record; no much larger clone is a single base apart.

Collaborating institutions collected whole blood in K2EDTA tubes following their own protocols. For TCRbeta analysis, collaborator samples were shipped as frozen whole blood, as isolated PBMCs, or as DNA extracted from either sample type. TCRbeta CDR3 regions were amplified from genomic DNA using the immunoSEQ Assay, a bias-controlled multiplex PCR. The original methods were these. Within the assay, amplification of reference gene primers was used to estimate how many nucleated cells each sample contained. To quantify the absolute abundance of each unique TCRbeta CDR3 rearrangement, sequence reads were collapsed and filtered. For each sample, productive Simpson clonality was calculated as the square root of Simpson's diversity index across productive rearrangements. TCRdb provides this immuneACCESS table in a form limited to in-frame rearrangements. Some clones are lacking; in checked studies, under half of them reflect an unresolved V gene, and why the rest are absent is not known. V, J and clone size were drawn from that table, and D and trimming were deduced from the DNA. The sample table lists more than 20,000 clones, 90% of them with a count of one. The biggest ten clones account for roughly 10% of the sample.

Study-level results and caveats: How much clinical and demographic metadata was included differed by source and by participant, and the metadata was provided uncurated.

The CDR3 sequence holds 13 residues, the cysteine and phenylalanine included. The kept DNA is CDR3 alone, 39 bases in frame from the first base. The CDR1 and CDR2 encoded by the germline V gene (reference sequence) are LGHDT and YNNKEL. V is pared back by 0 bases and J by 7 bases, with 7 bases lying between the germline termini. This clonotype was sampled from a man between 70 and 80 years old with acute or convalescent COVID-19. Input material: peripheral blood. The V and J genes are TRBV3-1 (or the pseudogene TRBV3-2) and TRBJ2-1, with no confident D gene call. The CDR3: CASSQDRGNEQFF. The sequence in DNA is TGTGCCAGCAGCCAAGATAGAGGAAATGAGCAGTTCTTC.